This TCR beta chain was retrieved from a study of shared clonotypes between healthy human individuals. Study-level results: Donor clonotype sharing was expected to depend on sequencing depth.

About this clone itself: Its specificity is not known.

An approximately 200 ng quantity of DNA, 32,000 or so T cell genomes, went into the sorted-subset replicate PCRs. The assay was immunoSEQ multiplex PCR, and TCRdb's table has in-frame clones only and misses some. The sample holds approximately 1,500,000 clones, 95% to 97% seen once. Source material: naive CD4+ T cells sorted from blood. The subset denotes: CD45RA+ positively selected. This clonotype was sampled from a man aged 25-40 years in good health.

CDR3 loop: CASMTGESYNEQFF. CDR3 coding DNA: TGTGCCAGCATGACAGGGGAATCCTACAATGAGCAGTTCTTC. The chain couples TRBV6-1 to TRBJ2-1, with 8 positions matching TRBD1. The CDR3 spans 14 residues. V lost 7 bases to trimming and J lost 1 base; unmatched junction nucleotides: 3. CDR1 is MNHNS and CDR2 is SASEGT in the germline V gene.